The 18 T cell receptor beta chains below all came from one sample that was sequenced in a study of cytomegalovirus exposure and HLA in healthy donors. Primers for the PCR totalled 60 Vbeta and 13 Jbeta. The protocol was immunoSEQ multiplex PCR, while the TCRdb copy is restricted to in-frame clones and leaves out a portion. The sample lists about 64,000 clones, about three quarters occurring once. Sample: PBMCs. All receptors come from a male donor in good health and CMV-seropositive.

The genes are TRBV6-6 and TRBJ2-7, with D tentatively TRBD1 (6 bases). With 2 bases removed from V and 4 bases from J, the gap between germline ends came to 12 bases. CDR3 length equals 14 residues. Germline V gene sequence: CDR1 MNHNY, CDR2 SVGAGI (reference sequence). The CDR3 loop reads CASSYDGTPYEQYF. In DNA, the CDR3 is TGTGCCAGCAGTTACGACGGGACACCTTACGAGCAGTACTTC.

V gene TRBV19 combines with J gene TRBJ2-5; D gene unclear. V was pared by 3 bases and J by 3 bases, with 8 bases between. Germline V CDR1 and CDR2: LNHDA, SQIVND (reference sequence). CDR3 length: 13 residues. The CDR3 loop reads CASSIPLEETQYF. CDR3 sequence (DNA): TGTGCCAGTAGTATCCCCCTCGAAGAGACCCAGTACTTC.

In its sample, this clone was seen once. The V and J genes are TRBV4-1 and TRBJ1-1; D remains unclear. Germline lookup yields CDR1 MGHRA and CDR2 YSYEKL. The CDR3 has 13 amino acids. The V and J ends lost 1 base and 5 bases respectively, with 8 bases between them. The CDR3 sequence is CASSQVVLTEAFF. CDR3 in DNA: TGCGCCAGCAGCCAAGTAGTTTTAACTGAAGCTTTCTTT.

The rearrangement joins TRBV5-6 to TRBJ2-7; the D gene is possibly TRBD1 (5 bases). Germline V CDR1 and CDR2: SGHDT, YYEEEE. The germline V and J ends were trimmed by 7 bases and 2 bases, with 7 bases remaining between them. CDR3 length: 11 amino acids. The CDR3 region has the DNA TGTGCCAGCTCAGGGACCTACGAGCAGTACTTC. Translated: CASSGTYEQYF.

The chain couples TRBV7-8 to TRBJ1-6; 11 bases match TRBD1. This CDR3 spans 14 amino acids. With V trimmed by 3 bases and J by 11 bases, 3 bases remained unmatched. Per the germline V gene, CDR1 is SGHVS and CDR2 is FQNEAQ. The CDR3 nucleotides are TGTGCCAGCAGCTTGTGGACAGGGGGCCCACCCCTCCACTTT. This sequence encodes CASSLWTGGPPLHF. The variable domain in full, with the rest retrieved from reference TRBV7-8 and TRBJ1-6, is GAGVSQSPRYKVAKRGQDVALRCDPISGHVSLFWYQQALGQGPEFLTYFQNEAQLDKSGLPSDRFFAERPEGSVSTLKIQRTQQEDSAVYLCASSLWTGGPPLHFGNGTRLTVT.

The rearrangement joins TRBV5-1 to TRBJ1-1; tentative D call: TRBD1 (5 bases). CDR1 SGHRS and CDR2 YFSETQ come from the germline V gene. V lost 5 bases, J lost 1 base, and 18 bases lay in between. The CDR3 runs to 16 residues. In DNA, the CDR3 is TGCGCCAGCAGACTTTCCCCCTGGGGCCCGAACACTGAAGCTTTCTTT. This gives the protein CASRLSPWGPNTEAFF. Filled out from reference TRBV5-1 and TRBJ1-1, the complete variable domain reads KAGVTQTPRYLIKTRGQQVTLSCSPISGHRSVSWYQQTPGQGLQFLFEYFSETQRNKGNFPGRFSGRQFSNSRSEMNVSTLELGDSALYLCASRLSPWGPNTEAFFGQGTRLTVV.

This clone was observed once. The rearrangement links TRBV5-8 to TRBJ1-2; maybe TRBD1 (6 bases). This CDR3 spans 15 amino acids. Trimming stripped 0 bases from V and 6 bases from J, with 15 bases between. CDR1 SGHTS and CDR2 YDEGEE come from the germline V gene. CDR3 nucleotide sequence: TGTGCCAGCAGCTTGGCTGCTAGGACAGTAAATGGCTACACCTTC. The encoded protein is CASSLAARTVNGYTF.

This clone was seen a handful of times. V usage is TRBV12-5 and J usage is TRBJ1-5, with TRBD1 as a possible D gene (5 bases). Germline loops: CDR1 LGHNT, CDR2 FRNRAP. Trimming cost V 6 bases and J 4 bases, with 10 bases left between them. The length of the CDR3 is 13 residues. The CDR3 region is CASGRDLNQPQHF. For the CDR3, the DNA is TGTGCTAGTGGCCGGGACTTAAATCAGCCCCAGCATTTT.

V usage is TRBV29-1 and J usage is TRBJ1-2, with a tentative D call TRBD1 (5 bases). The germline CDR1 and CDR2 sequences are SQVTM and ANQGSEA. Trimming pared 5 bases from V and 8 bases from J, leaving 12 bases between. The CDR3 consists of 11 residues. The chain's CDR3 is CSVLRGDGYTF. For the CDR3, the DNA is TGCAGCGTTTTAAGGGGCGACGGCTACACCTTC. Full variable domain (remainder filled in from reference TRBV29-1 and TRBJ1-2): SAVISQKPSRDICQRGTSLTIQCQVDSQVTMMFWYRQQPGQSLTLIATANQGSEATYESGFVIDKFPISRPNLTFSTLTVSNMSPEDSSIYLCSVLRGDGYTFGSGTRLTVV.

There are a few counts of this clone. J is TRBJ1-2 and V is TRBV27; D gene uncertain. V gave up 3 bases and J gave up 1 base, with 18 bases separating them. There are 17 residues in the CDR3. Germline CDR1 and CDR2: MNHEY and SMNVEV (reference sequence). The CDR3 here is CASSFSLLLRDNYGYTF. The CDR3 DNA reads TGTGCCAGCAGTTTCTCTCTCCTCCTACGGGATAACTATGGCTACACCTTC.

The table lists this clone with a few counts. V is TRBV4-3 and J is TRBJ2-7, with D perhaps TRBD1 (6 bases). CDR3 length equals 15 residues. Germline CDR1 reads LGHNA; CDR2 reads YSLEER. The V end was cut by 1 base, the J end by 2 bases, with 12 bases between. CDR3 nucleotide sequence: TGCGCCAGCAGCCAAGGGACAGTGCAAACCTACGAGCAGTACTTC. Amino acid sequence: CASSQGTVQTYEQYF.

V is TRBV28 and J is TRBJ1-5, with 10 bases matching TRBD1. Germline loops: CDR1 MDHEN, CDR2 SYDVKM. CDR3 length: 17 amino acids. The V segment lost 4 bases and the J segment 3 bases; nucleotides outside the gene matches: 9. In DNA, the CDR3 is TGTGCCAGCAGTTACGACAGGGGGCGCGAGATCAATCAGCCCCAGCATTTT. It is translated as CASSYDRGREINQPQHF.

This clone turned up a few times. The chain employs TRBV14 and TRBJ1-6; possibly TRBD1 for D (5 bases). V was shortened by 1 base and J by 8 bases, with 9 bases between the two germline ends. From germline, CDR1 is SGHDN and CDR2 FVKESK. This CDR3 contains 14 residues. The CDR3, as DNA: TGTGCCAGCAGCCAAGGCAGGGAATATTCACCCCTCCACTTT. It is translated as CASSQGREYSPLHF.

This chain links TRBV7-9 with TRBJ2-1; TRBD2 matches at 10 bases. J gave up 2 bases and V 6 bases, and 4 bases lay outside the gene matches. CDR1 SEHNR and CDR2 FQNEAQ come from the germline V gene (reference sequence). The CDR3 loop spans 15 amino acids. DNA for the CDR3: TGTGCCAGCAGGCCCGGGACTAGCGCCTACAATGAGCAGTTCTTC. It encodes CASRPGTSAYNEQFF.

This clone occurred a few times. The chain combines TRBV7-9 with TRBJ1-1; no definite D call. The CDR3 sequence is 13 residues long. The V end was cut by 4 bases, the J end by 0 bases, with 6 bases between. Germline V gene lookup returns CDR1 SEHNR and CDR2 FQNEAQ (reference sequence). The CDR3 loop reads CASSSYLNTEAFF. CDR3 nucleotide sequence: TGTGCCAGCAGCTCCTATCTGAACACTGAAGCTTTCTTT.

The chain links TRBV6-5 to TRBJ2-5, with 7 bases that match TRBD2. CDR3 size: 15 residues. Germline CDR1 reads MNHEY; CDR2 reads SVGAGI. The V segment lost 0 bases and the J segment 4 bases; nucleotides outside the gene matches: 5. CDR3 nucleotide sequence: TGTGCCAGCAGTTACTCACCTGGGAGGGGAGAGACCCAGTACTTC. As protein: CASSYSPGRGETQYF.

The chain uses TRBV9 and TRBJ2-3; D not resolved. V gave up 0 bases and J gave up 6 bases, with 11 bases separating them. Germline CDR1 is SGDLS and CDR2 is YYNGEE. The CDR3 is 14 amino acids. CDR3 in DNA: TGTGCCAGCAGCGTAGCTACCAACGGGGATACGCAGTATTTT. This gives the protein CASSVATNGDTQYF.

The sample holds a few counts of this clone. The chain couples TRBV5-4 to TRBJ2-1; 10 bases map to TRBD2. The CDR3 runs to 15 residues. Germline CDR1 and CDR2: SGHNT and YYREEE (reference sequence). J gave up 7 bases and V 0 bases, and 4 bases lay outside the gene matches. The DNA for the CDR3 is TGTGCCAGCAGCTTGGTCCTAGCGGGGGTGAATGAGCAGTTCTTC. This translates into CASSLVLAGVNEQFF.